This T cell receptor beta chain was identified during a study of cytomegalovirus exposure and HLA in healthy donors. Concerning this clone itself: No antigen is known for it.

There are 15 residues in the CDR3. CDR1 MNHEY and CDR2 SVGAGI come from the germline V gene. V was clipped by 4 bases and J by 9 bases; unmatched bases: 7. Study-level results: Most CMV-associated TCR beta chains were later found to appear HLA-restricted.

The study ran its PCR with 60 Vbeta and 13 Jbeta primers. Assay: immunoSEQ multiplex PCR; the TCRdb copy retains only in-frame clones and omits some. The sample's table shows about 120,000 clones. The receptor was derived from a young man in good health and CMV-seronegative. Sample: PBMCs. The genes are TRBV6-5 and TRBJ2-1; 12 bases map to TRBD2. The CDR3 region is CASSFGLAGTSEQFF. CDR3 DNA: TGTGCCAGCAGTTTCGGACTAGCGGGGACGAGTGAGCAGTTCTTC.